These T cell receptor beta chains were read from a single sample in a study of blood T cells in healthy people across ages. From the 5' RACE reads, TCRdb called clonotypes with MiXCR, one entry per CDR3 protein. The repertoire consists of approximately 730,000 distinct CDR3 sequences, with about 55% occurring once and the leading ten covering under 50%. Sequencing input: blood. These receptor sequences come from a man aged 80 or over in good health. Each CDR3 is given with its conserved first and last residue. A D gene is named only where the DNA matches it firmly. Clone size, where shown, is once, few, many, or a class for clones that have expanded.

-,TRBJ2-5,-,TRBV10-3,CAVSVDGPGTQYF,TGTGCCGTCAGTGTAGACGGTCCGGGGACCCAGTACTTC
-,TRBJ2-5,once,TRBV5-1,CASSLGPTGQETQYF,TGCGCCAGCAGCTTGGGACCGACAGGCCAAGAGACCCAGTACTTC
TRBD1,TRBJ1-1,-,TRBV2,CASSLLGGSTEAFF,TGTGCCAGCAGTTTGTTAGGGGGCTCCACTGAAGCTTTCTTT
-,TRBJ2-3,-,TRBV9,CASTPRLGSTDTQYF,TGTGCCAGCACTCCCCGGCTAGGCAGCACAGATACGCAGTATTTT
TRBD1,TRBJ2-3,few,TRBV20-1,CSASTLTGADTQYF,TGCAGTGCTAGCACCCTGACAGGGGCAGATACGCAGTATTTT
TRBD1,TRBJ1-1,-,TRBV20-1,CSARGQGETEAFF,TGCAGTGCTAGGGGACAGGGAGAAACTGAAGCTTTCTTT
TRBD1,TRBJ2-3,-,TRBV14,CASSPGQGTDAQYF,TGTGCCAGCAGCCCCGGACAGGGGACAGATGCGCAGTATTTT
TRBD1,TRBJ1-4,few,TRBV29-1,CSVFQGGGEKLFF,TGCAGCGTTTTCCAGGGGGGCGGGGAAAAACTGTTTTTT
-,TRBJ1-6,-,TRBV7-9,CASSRASTEPNSPLHF,TGTGCCAGCAGCCGAGCCTCGACAGAACCTAATTCACCCCTCCACTTT
TRBD2,TRBJ2-7,few,TRBV3-1,CASSQGSSGPYEQYF,TGTGCCAGCAGCCAAGGGTCTAGCGGTCCCTACGAGCAGTACTTC
TRBD2,TRBJ2-3,-,TRBV3-1,CASSPPTGLAGGTDTQYF,TGTGCCAGCAGCCCGCCCACTGGACTAGCGGGAGGCACAGATACGCAGTATTTT
TRBD2,TRBJ2-7,-,TRBV12-3/TRBV12-4,CASSPGLAGGHYEQYF,TGTGCCAGCAGTCCGGGACTAGCGGGAGGCCACTACGAGCAGTACTTC
-,TRBJ2-1,-,TRBV15,CATSRDILEQFF,TGTGCCACCAGCAGAGATATTCTTGAGCAGTTCTTC
-,TRBJ2-3,-,TRBV20-1,CSARGVGGTDTQYF,TGCAGTGCTAGAGGGGTTGGGGGCACAGATACGCAGTATTTT
TRBD1,TRBJ1-2,-,TRBV29-1,CSVDNPGGYTGGYTF,TGCAGCGTTGACAACCCAGGGGGCTATACCGGTGGCTACACCTTC
-,TRBJ2-7,-,TRBV2,CASQVRGTSYEQYF,TGTGCCAGCCAGGTCAGGGGTACCTCCTACGAGCAGTACTTC
-,TRBJ2-5,few,TRBV2,CASRADKADAQYF,TGTGCCAGCAGGGCTGACAAAGCTGATGCCCAGTACTTC
-,TRBJ2-6,few,TRBV14,CASSQPTKPGANVLTF,TGTGCCAGCAGCCAACCCACAAAGCCCGGGGCCAACGTCCTGACTTTC
-,TRBJ2-1,-,TRBV11-2,CASSLEYGNSRGNEQFF,TGTGCCAGCAGCTTAGAGTATGGGAACTCACGGGGGAATGAGCAGTTCTTC
-,TRBJ2-2,-,TRBV7-2,CASSLGVWGVTGELFF,TGTGCCAGCAGCTTAGGTGTTTGGGGGGTCACCGGGGAGCTGTTTTTT
TRBD2,TRBJ2-7,-,TRBV20-1,CSAQQTSGFTYEQYF,TGCAGTGCGCAACAGACTAGCGGCTTTACCTACGAGCAGTACTTC
-,TRBJ1-2,-,TRBV29-1,CSARGARVGYTF,TGCAGCGCCCGGGGGGCTAGGGTCGGCTACACCTTC
TRBD2,TRBJ2-1,-,TRBV10-1,CASRGGAGNERFF,TGCGCCTCCCGGGGGGGCGCGGGCAATGAGCGGTTCTTC
-,TRBJ2-3,-,TRBV7-6,CASSPRYSTDTQYF,TGTGCCAGCAGCCCCCGCTATAGCACAGATACGCAGTATTTT
TRBD1,TRBJ1-2,-,TRBV20-1,CSARDQPGGNYGYTF,TGCAGTGCTAGAGATCAGCCAGGGGGCAACTATGGCTACACCTTC
-,TRBJ2-5,many,TRBV29-1,CSAAGPTGETQYF,TGCAGCGCCGCCGGCCCCACGGGAGAGACCCAGTACTTC
TRBD1,TRBJ2-5,-,TRBV29-1,CSVEGGDRGGNEQYF,TGCAGCGTTGAGGGGGGAGACAGGGGAGGCAATGAGCAGTACTTC
-,TRBJ2-1,-,TRBV4-2,CASSQDGTGAFF,TGTGCCAGCAGCCAAGACGGGACCGGCGCGTTCTTC
-,TRBJ2-5,few,TRBV7-9,CASSYRQKQETQYF,TGTGCCAGCAGCTACAGACAGAAGCAAGAGACCCAGTACTTC
TRBD1,TRBJ2-4,few,TRBV12-3/TRBV12-4,CASRLQGAAKNIQYF,TGTGCCAGCAGGCTACAGGGGGCGGCCAAAAACATTCAGTACTTC
-,TRBJ2-7,few,TRBV21-1,CARRETGLAGSGEQYF,TGTGCCAGAAGGGAGACGGGACTAGCGGGAAGCGGCGAGCAGTACTTC
-,TRBJ1-2,-,TRBV25-1,CASSEAQDYGYTF,TGTGCCAGCAGTGAAGCCCAGGATTATGGCTACACCTTC
TRBD2,TRBJ2-3,once,TRBV6-5,CASSRAGELRYAYF,TGTGCCAGCAGTCGAGCGGGAGAGCTACGATACGCGTATTTT
-,TRBJ2-6,many,TRBV9,CASSVGGSGANVLTF,TGTGCCAGCAGCGTCGGGGGCTCTGGGGCCAACGTCCTGACTTTC
TRBD1,TRBJ2-7,-,TRBV20-1,CSAGSTGPYEQYF,TGCAGTGCCGGATCGACAGGGCCTTACGAGCAGTACTTC
TRBD2,TRBJ2-3,many,TRBV20-1,CSAPTSGTTDTQYF,TGCAGTGCCCCGACTAGCGGGACCACAGATACGCAGTATTTT
TRBD2,TRBJ2-3,-,TRBV7-9,CASSPRGERGPPTHRYAYF,TGTGCCAGCAGCCCTCGCGGGGAGCGGGGGCCCCCGACACACAGATACGCGTATTTT
TRBD1,TRBJ2-4,once,TRBV12-3/TRBV12-4,CASSLGRTGPKNIQYF,TGTGCCAGCAGTTTAGGTCGGACAGGGCCCAAAAACATTCAGTACTTC
-,TRBJ2-5,-,TRBV28,CANNVGRETQYF,TGTGCCAACAACGTAGGACGGGAAACCCAGTACTTC
-,TRBJ2-5,-,TRBV4-1,CASSHPGLALQETQYF,TGCGCCAGCAGCCACCCCGGTCTAGCGTTACAAGAGACCCAGTACTTC
-,TRBJ2-5,-,TRBV6-1,CASGRDLVNEQYF,TGTGCCAGCGGGCGGGATCTGGTCAATGAGCAGTACTTC
-,TRBJ1-2,-,TRBV14,CASSRLTGSGYTF,TGTGCCAGCAGCCGATTAACGGGGTCCGGCTACACCTTC
TRBD1,TRBJ2-2,-,TRBV10-2,CASRRTGGDTGELFF,TGCGCCAGCAGGAGGACAGGGGGCGACACCGGGGAGCTGTTTTTT
-,TRBJ2-1,-,TRBV12-3/TRBV12-4,CASSLTGGLGNEQFF,TGTGCCAGCAGTTTAACCGGCGGTCTCGGCAATGAGCAGTTCTTC
TRBD1,TRBJ1-5,-,TRBV9,CASSLEPTGALTEPQHF,TGTGCCAGCAGCCTAGAACCGACAGGGGCCCTCACGGAGCCCCAGCATTTT
TRBD2,TRBJ2-1,many,TRBV12-3/TRBV12-4,CASLHNGGVAGGPWRDEQFF,TGTGCCAGCCTCCACAACGGCGGGGTAGCGGGAGGGCCTTGGAGGGATGAGCAGTTCTTC
TRBD1,TRBJ2-7,-,TRBV20-1,CSARDTSGQDGSYEQYF,TGCAGTGCTAGAGATACTTCTGGACAGGATGGCTCCTACGAGCAGTACTTC
TRBD2,TRBJ2-1,-,TRBV20-1,CSASSGSRNNERFF,TGCAGTGCTAGTAGCGGGAGTCGTAACAATGAGCGGTTCTTC